This T cell receptor (beta chain) stems from a study of response to subunit inactivated influenza vaccine. Study-level points and caveats: T cells newly recruited by each seasonal influenza vaccination are few, the authors suggested.

On this clonotype itself: Its antigen is unidentified.

The V gene lost 6 bases and the J gene lost 11 bases, with 14 bases spanning the gap. The CDR3 consists of 12 residues. TCRdb re-called the RT-PCR reads through MiXCR, storing one row per CDR3 protein. The sample shows some 640,000 distinct CDR3 sequences, more than 11% of them seen only once. The specimen comprised PBMCs from blood, sampled 14 to 15 days before vaccination. This receptor was obtained from a man aged 45-65 years who received an inactivated influenza vaccine. The chain employs TRBV12-3 or TRBV12-4 and TRBJ2-1; possible D gene TRBD2, 5 bases. The CDR3 DNA follows: TGTGCCAGCAGGGCAAGCGGACCGCAGCAGTTCTTC. Its protein is CASRASGPQQFF.